Presented here are 29 T cell receptor beta chains from one specimen sequenced in a study of cytomegalovirus exposure and HLA in healthy donors. Clones were sequenced by immunoSEQ multiplex PCR, and TCRdb holds only the in-frame ones, with some missing. The sample shows roughly 150,000 clones, roughly 93% of them seen only once. The sequenced sample was PBMCs. Receptors were obtained from a man younger than 35 in good health and CMV-seropositive.

This clone was recorded a few times. The chain links TRBV30 to TRBJ1-2; no clear D gene. The germline V and J ends were trimmed by 0 bases and 8 bases, with 13 bases remaining between them. Per the germline V gene, CDR1 is GTSNPN and CDR2 is SVGIG (reference sequence). The length of the CDR3 is 13 residues. The CDR3 reads CAWSVGGYGGYTF. The CDR3 nucleotides read TGTGCCTGGAGTGTAGGAGGGTACGGCGGCTACACCTTC.

This clone was counted once. The chain employs TRBV11-2 and TRBJ1-4, with 9 bases lining up with TRBD1. The CDR3 sequence is 16 residues long. Germline CDR1 is SGHAT and CDR2 is FQNNGV. Unmatched junction bases numbered 4, after V lost 5 bases and J lost 0 bases. CDR3 protein: CASSRGQGATNEKLFF. DNA of the CDR3: TGTGCCAGCAGCCGGGGACAGGGAGCAACTAATGAAAAACTGTTTTTT.

This clone has a single count. This chain joins TRBV5-1 and TRBJ2-1; tentative D call: TRBD2 (6 bases). CDR1 is SGHRS and CDR2 is YFSETQ in the germline V gene. This CDR3 spans 14 amino acids. The V gene lost 0 bases and the J gene lost 7 bases, with 11 bases spanning the gap. This CDR3 is CASSLGGGFNEQFF. The CDR3 DNA is TGCGCCAGCAGCTTGGGTGGGGGGTTTAATGAGCAGTTCTTC. Complete variable domain (other parts from reference TRBV5-1 and TRBJ2-1): KAGVTQTPRYLIKTRGQQVTLSCSPISGHRSVSWYQQTPGQGLQFLFEYFSETQRNKGNFPGRFSGRQFSNSRSEMNVSTLELGDSALYLCASSLGGGFNEQFFGPGTRLTVL.

The chain carries TRBV5-6 and TRBJ1-1, with D possibly TRBD1 on 6 matching bases. CDR1 and CDR2 (germline): SGHDT, YYEEEE. CDR3 length: 15 amino acids. The germline V and J ends were trimmed by 3 bases and 1 base, with 13 bases remaining between them. The CDR3 region has the DNA TGTGCCAGCAGCTCGCTCCAGGGGCGGAACACTGAAGCTTTCTTT. This sequence encodes CASSSLQGRNTEAFF.

This chain connects TRBV5-1 to TRBJ1-1; 8 nucleotides line up with TRBD1. Trimming took 3 bases from V and 5 from J; bases not matched to a gene: 6. Germline V gene lookup returns CDR1 SGHRS and CDR2 YFSETQ. The CDR3 has 14 amino acids. CDR3 in DNA: TGCGCCAGCAGCTCCCAGGGGGCGAGAACTGAAGCTTTCTTT. It codes for CASSSQGARTEAFF.

The chain recombines TRBV2 with TRBJ1-2; TRBD1 matches at 10 bases. CDR1 and CDR2 from the germline V gene are SNHLY and FYNNEI. The CDR3 is 15 residues long. Unmatched junction bases numbered 2, after V lost 1 base and J lost 3 bases. The CDR3 sequence: CASSEGQGAYYGYTF. DNA of the CDR3: TGTGCCAGCAGTGAAGGACAGGGGGCTTACTATGGCTACACCTTC.

V gene TRBV18 combines with J gene TRBJ2-7; tentatively, D is TRBD1 (6 bases). V was shortened by 6 bases and J by 3 bases, with 15 bases between the two germline ends. CDR3 size: 14 residues. Germline CDR1 is KGHSH and CDR2 is LQKENI. CDR3 loop: CASSPGQLDYEQYF. The DNA of the CDR3 is TGTGCCAGCTCGCCCGGACAGCTAGACTACGAGCAGTACTTC. The full variable domain, completed using reference TRBV18 and TRBJ2-7, is NAGVMQNPRHLVRRRGQEARLRCSPMKGHSHVYWYRQLPEEGLKFMVYLQKENIIDESGMPKERFSAEFPKEGPSILRIQQVVRGDSAAYFCASSPGQLDYEQYFGPGTRLTVT.

This chain connects TRBV28 to TRBJ1-2; no definite D call. The CDR3 spans 12 residues. The V end lost 6 bases, the J end lost 6 bases, and 11 bases lay between the germline ends. In germline, CDR1 is MDHEN, CDR2 SYDVKM. CDR3 protein: CASSGSADGYTF. The CDR3 DNA reads TGTGCCAGCAGCGGGTCCGCCGATGGCTACACCTTC.

The V gene is TRBV5-5, the J gene TRBJ2-7; 7 nucleotides match TRBD2. In germline, CDR1 is SGHKS, CDR2 YYEKEE (reference sequence). This CDR3 is 16 amino acids long. Trimming took 6 bases from V and 0 from J; bases not matched to a gene: 12. Written as DNA, the CDR3 is TGTGCCAGCAAGACAGCGCGGGGGAGATTCTCCTACGAGCAGTACTTC. This encodes CASKTARGRFSYEQYF.

The chain joins TRBV2 to TRBJ2-1, with 8 bases fitting TRBD2. Germline CDR1 reads SNHLY; CDR2 reads FYNNEI. V was clipped by 7 bases and J by 7 bases; unmatched bases: 9. This CDR3 has 14 residues. CDR3 sequence: CASTPGLVGNEQFF. The CDR3, as DNA: TGTGCCAGCACCCCGGGACTAGTAGGGAATGAGCAGTTCTTC.

The gene calls are TRBV10-3 and TRBJ2-7, with 8 nucleotides matching TRBD1. CDR1 and CDR2 (germline): ENHRY, SYGVKD. The CDR3 loop spans 13 amino acids. V lost 6 bases, J lost 2 bases, and 3 bases stayed unmatched. This chain's CDR3 is CAIRQGAAYEQYF. The DNA for the CDR3 is TGTGCCATCAGGCAGGGGGCGGCCTACGAGCAGTACTTC.

The genes are TRBV30 and TRBJ2-7; 10 positions match TRBD2. The germline gives CDR1 GTSNPN, CDR2 SVGIG (reference sequence). This CDR3 has 15 residues. Losses at the gene ends were 0 bases for V and 5 bases for J; bases not matched to a gene: 7. CDR3 coding DNA: TGTGCCTGGAGTGTATGGGCTAGCGGGAGAGACGAGCAGTACTTC. Its translation: CAWSVWASGRDEQYF.

V gene TRBV28 combines with J gene TRBJ2-7; D is undetermined. Germline V CDR1 and CDR2: MDHEN, SYDVKM. The CDR3 is 14 residues long. V lost 7 bases and J lost 6, with 19 bases in between. The CDR3 loop is CASTPSPQISEQYF. The CDR3, as DNA: TGTGCCAGCACCCCGTCACCCCAGATCTCCGAGCAGTACTTC.

The count of this clone is one. The chain's CDR3 is CASRIQDFYNEQFF. CDR3 sequence (DNA): TGCGCCAGCAGAATCCAAGACTTCTACAATGAGCAGTTCTTC. The chain is built from TRBV5-1 and TRBJ2-1; D gene unclear. V was pared by 5 bases and J by 3 bases, with 12 bases between. Germline values: CDR1 SGHRS, CDR2 YFSETQ. The CDR3 consists of 14 residues.

The V gene is TRBV2, the J gene TRBJ2-1; 12 nucleotides agree with TRBD2. The CDR3 runs to 15 residues. CDR1 SNHLY and CDR2 FYNNEI come from the germline V gene. With 8 bases clipped from V and 6 bases from J, the junction kept 8 bases outside the gene matches. In DNA form, the CDR3 reads TGTGCCAGCGCGCTGGGACTAGCGGGCCTCAATGAGCAGTTCTTC. Its protein product is CASALGLAGLNEQFF. Drawing the rest from reference TRBV2 and TRBJ2-1, the complete variable domain is EPEVTQTPSHQVTQMGQEVILRCVPISNHLYFYWYRQILGQKVEFLVSFYNNEISEKSEIFDDQFSVERPDGSNFTLKIRSTKLEDSAMYFCASALGLAGLNEQFFGPGTRLTVL.

The rearrangement joins TRBV7-9 to TRBJ2-2, with 7 bases matching TRBD2. The V segment lost 4 bases and the J segment 2 bases; nucleotides outside the gene matches: 10. The CDR3 consists of 17 residues. CDR1 is SEHNR, CDR2 FQNEAQ, per germline (reference sequence). CDR3 nucleotides: TGTGCCAGCAGCTCAAAACGGGGGGAAGGAAACACCGGGGAGCTGTTTTTT. It codes for CASSSKRGEGNTGELFF.

The chain is built from TRBV5-1 and TRBJ1-1, with a possible D match to TRBD1 (5 bases). Germline CDR1 is SGHRS and CDR2 is YFSETQ. V lost 2 bases to trimming and J lost 7 bases, with 12 bases between them. The CDR3 totals 13 residues. In DNA form, the CDR3 reads TGCGCCAGCAGCTTTAGGGGTCGTCTTGAAGCTTTCTTT. Protein sequence: CASSFRGRLEAFF.

The V gene is TRBV15, the J gene TRBJ2-5, with D maybe TRBD1 (5 bases). Per germline, CDR1 LNHNV and CDR2 YYDKDF (reference sequence). V shed 3 bases and J shed 5 bases, with 13 bases lying between them. This CDR3 is built from 14 residues. Here the CDR3 reads CATSRSGQGETQYF. The CDR3 bases are TGTGCCACCAGCAGGTCTGGACAAGGGGAGACCCAGTACTTC.

This clone was recorded only once. The chain joins TRBV18 to TRBJ2-7, with D perhaps TRBD1 (5 bases). The V and J ends lost 2 bases and 0 bases respectively, with 11 bases between them. The CDR3 extends over 15 amino acids. CDR1 is KGHSH and CDR2 is LQKENI in the germline V gene. In DNA, the CDR3 is TGTGCCAGCTCACCAGGCGCTGACAGCTCCTACGAGCAGTACTTC. Translating it yields CASSPGADSSYEQYF.

This sequence joins TRBV6-5 and TRBJ2-7; 7 nucleotides line up with TRBD2. CDR3 length: 14 amino acids. The germline CDR1 and CDR2 sequences are MNHEY and SVGAGI. J lost 7 bases, V lost 2 bases, and 8 bases had no gene match. The CDR3 bases are TGTGCCAGCAGTTACGGGGCGGGGGATGTGGAGCAGTACTTC. Protein sequence: CASSYGAGDVEQYF.

The chain carries TRBV14 and TRBJ2-1; no firm D call. Germline V gene lookup returns CDR1 SGHDN and CDR2 FVKESK. CDR3 length: 16 amino acids. V lost 0 bases to trimming and J lost 0 bases, with 9 bases between them. This CDR3 reads CASSQDPMSSYNEQFF. The CDR3 nucleotides are TGTGCCAGCAGCCAAGATCCGATGAGCTCCTACAATGAGCAGTTCTTC.

This chain joins TRBV2 and TRBJ1-1; D not certain. CDR1 is SNHLY, CDR2 FYNNEI, per germline. V gave up 4 bases and J gave up 7 bases, with 7 bases separating them. CDR3 length: 11 residues. In DNA form, the CDR3 reads TGTGCCAGCAGTGGAGGCAGTGAAGCTTTCTTT. Translation: CASSGGSEAFF.

The genes are TRBV7-8 and TRBJ2-1; TRBD2 aligns across 8 bases. V was pared by 2 bases and J by 4 bases, with 7 bases of the junction left unmatched. The CDR3 sequence is 16 residues long. Germline assignment: CDR1 SGHVS and CDR2 FQNEAQ. In DNA form, the CDR3 reads TGTGCCAGCAGCTTATACAGACTAGCGCTTTACAATGAGCAGTTCTTC. This gives the protein CASSLYRLALYNEQFF.

This rearrangement joins TRBV6-1 to TRBJ1-2; 10 bases are shared with TRBD1. The ends lost 4 bases at V and 2 bases at J; junction bases unmatched: 1. Germline V lookup: CDR1 MNHNS, CDR2 SASEGT. The CDR3 totals 14 residues. Written as DNA, the CDR3 is TGTGCCAGCAGTGGACAGGGGGCCAACTATGGCTACACCTTC. Protein sequence: CASSGQGANYGYTF.

This chain links TRBV6-1 with TRBJ2-1; 10 positions match TRBD2. With 1 base clipped from V and 2 bases from J, the junction kept 11 bases outside the gene matches. The CDR3 runs to 19 residues. The germline V gene encodes CDR1 MNHNS and CDR2 SASEGT. The CDR3 here is CASSEVSTDLAGAYNEQFF. The CDR3 DNA follows: TGTGCCAGCAGTGAAGTCAGTACCGACCTAGCGGGGGCCTACAATGAGCAGTTCTTC.

In its sample, this clone was seen a few times. The chain is built from TRBV7-9 and TRBJ2-1; 10 bases align to TRBD2. The CDR3 runs 14 residues. With 3 bases clipped from V and 8 bases from J, the junction kept 4 bases outside the gene matches. The V gene's germline CDR1 is SEHNR and CDR2 FQNEAQ (reference sequence). The CDR3 region has the DNA TGTGCCAGCAGCTTGAGCGGGAGGGAAGATGAGCAGTTCTTC. Translating gives CASSLSGREDEQFF.

The V and J genes are TRBV5-4 and TRBJ2-1, with TRBD2 as a possible D gene (6 bases). The length of the CDR3 is 18 residues. Trimming shortened V by 4 bases and J by 3 bases, and 23 bases separated the two germline ends. Germline lookup yields CDR1 SGHNT and CDR2 YYREEE (reference sequence). Here the CDR3 DNA reads TGTGCCAGCAGCCCCGGAGGGCCCACTCTTCTTAACTACAATGAGCAGTTCTTC. It encodes CASSPGGPTLLNYNEQFF.

The chain links TRBV9 to TRBJ2-1; the match to TRBD1 covers 9 bases. Germline CDR1 is SGDLS and CDR2 is YYNGEE. This CDR3 has 17 residues. J lost 4 bases, V lost 1 base, and 9 bases had no gene match. The CDR3 reads CASSVSGGTGFYNEQFF. In nucleotides, the CDR3 is TGTGCCAGCAGCGTAAGCGGTGGGACAGGGTTTTACAATGAGCAGTTCTTC.

The chain employs TRBV7-9 and TRBJ2-3, with 10 bases identical to TRBD2. With V trimmed by 5 bases and J by 5 bases, 4 bases remained unmatched. CDR1 and CDR2 from the germline V gene are SEHNR and FQNEAQ (reference sequence). The CDR3 has 14 residues. The CDR3 sequence: CASSARTSGDTQYF. Written as DNA, the CDR3 is TGTGCCAGCAGCGCGCGGACTAGCGGAGATACGCAGTATTTT.